This is a list of T cell receptor beta chains from one sample in a study of OX40 agonist ivuxolimab in advanced cancers. The data were produced by immunoSEQ multiplex PCR, yet TCRdb's version contains in-frame clones alone and is incomplete. The top ten hold over 0.3% of the sample, which has around 100,000 clones, approximately 90% seen once. The sequencing used CD4+ or CD8+ T cells sorted from blood, collected in a trial of the OX40 agonist ivuxolimab. These receptors were obtained from an adult with an advanced solid tumor such as melanoma, head and neck, liver or kidney cancer. The CDR3 runs from the conserved cysteine through the conserved F or W. The D gene is left open where the match is weak. Clone size is shown for a subset of rows, as once, few, many or a class of expanded clone.

v_call,j_call,clone_size,d_call,cdr3_aa,cdr3_nt
TRBV5-6,TRBJ2-3,NA,NA,CASSLGTYTDTQYF,TGTGCCAGCAGCTTGGGGACATACACAGATACGCAGTATTTT
TRBV19,TRBJ2-7,NA,NA,CASSGAGNSYEQYF,TGTGCCAGTAGTGGGGCGGGGAACTCCTACGAGCAGTACTTC
TRBV11-3,TRBJ2-7,NA,TRBD2,CASSLGSGGRYEQYF,TGTGCCAGCAGCTTAGGATCGGGCGGGAGGTACGAGCAGTACTTC
TRBV7-8,TRBJ2-1,NA,NA,CASSPVPLITGTDEQFF,TGTGCCAGCAGCCCCGTGCCGCTTATTACAGGGACCGATGAGCAGTTCTTC
TRBV28,TRBJ1-2,NA,NA,CASREGESYGYTF,TGTGCCAGCAGGGAGGGGGAGAGCTATGGCTACACCTTC
TRBV28,TRBJ2-5,NA,NA,CASRSTGFETQYF,TGTGCCAGCAGGTCTACAGGGTTCGAGACCCAGTACTTC
TRBV29-1,TRBJ2-3,NA,TRBD2,CSVRGGGSRRVPTDTQYF,TGCAGCGTCCGGGGGGGCGGGAGCAGGAGGGTTCCCACAGATACGCAGTATTTT
TRBV2,TRBJ1-4,NA,NA,CASLRGVGEKLFF,TGTGCCAGCCTCAGGGGAGTGGGCGAAAAACTGTTTTTT
TRBV4-3,TRBJ2-7,NA,TRBD2,CASSQEASGSREQYF,TGCGCCAGCAGCCAAGAGGCTAGCGGGAGCCGTGAGCAGTACTTC
TRBV7-2,TRBJ2-3,NA,TRBD2,CASSSLTSGRDTQYF,TGTGCCAGCAGTTCACTGACTAGCGGGAGAGATACGCAGTATTTT
TRBV28,TRBJ2-3,NA,TRBD2,CASSLWASGDSTDTQYF,TGTGCCAGCAGTTTATGGGCTAGCGGGGACAGCACAGATACGCAGTATTTT
TRBV5-6,TRBJ1-2,NA,NA,CASSYGQGNYGYTF,TGTGCCAGCAGCTACGGTCAGGGGAACTATGGCTACACCTTC
TRBV5-1,TRBJ2-7,once,NA,CASSLPNSYEQYF,TGCGCCAGCAGCTTGCCCAACTCCTACGAGCAGTACTTC
TRBV14,TRBJ1-2,NA,NA,CASSRGVVNYGYTF,TGTGCCAGCAGCCGAGGGGTCGTGAACTATGGCTACACCTTC
TRBV9,TRBJ2-1,NA,NA,CASSVAGPSYNEQFF,TGTGCCAGCAGCGTCGCGGGACCATCCTACAATGAGCAGTTCTTC
TRBV27,TRBJ2-5,NA,NA,CASSQETQYF,TGTGCCAGCAGTCAAGAGACCCAGTACTTC
TRBV6-4,TRBJ2-1,NA,TRBD2,CASTPGGESDNEQFF,TGTGCCAGCACCCCGGGGGGAGAATCCGACAATGAGCAGTTCTTC
TRBV29-1,TRBJ2-1,NA,NA,CSVAVPWNEQFF,TGCAGCGTTGCCGTCCCTTGGAATGAGCAGTTCTTC